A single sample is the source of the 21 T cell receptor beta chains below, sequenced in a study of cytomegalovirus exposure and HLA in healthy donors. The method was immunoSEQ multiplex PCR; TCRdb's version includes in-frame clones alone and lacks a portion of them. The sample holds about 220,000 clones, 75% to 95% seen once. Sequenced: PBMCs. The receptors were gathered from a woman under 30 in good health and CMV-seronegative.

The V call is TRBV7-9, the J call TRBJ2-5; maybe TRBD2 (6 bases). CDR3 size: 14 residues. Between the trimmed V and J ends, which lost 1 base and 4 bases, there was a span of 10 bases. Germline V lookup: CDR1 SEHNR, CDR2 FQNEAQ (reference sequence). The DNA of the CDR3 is TGTGCCAGCAGCTTAGGCGGGGACGGAGAGACCCAGTACTTC. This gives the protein CASSLGGDGETQYF. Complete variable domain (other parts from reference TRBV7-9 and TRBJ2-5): DTGVSQNPRHKITKRGQNVTFRCDPISEHNRLYWYRQTLGQGPEFLTYFQNEAQLEKSRLLSDRFSAERPKGSFSTLEIQRTEQGDSAMYLCASSLGGDGETQYFGPGTRLLVL.

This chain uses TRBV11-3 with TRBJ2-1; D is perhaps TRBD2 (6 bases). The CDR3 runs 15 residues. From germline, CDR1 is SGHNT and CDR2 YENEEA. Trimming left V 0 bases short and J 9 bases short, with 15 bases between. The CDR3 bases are TGTGCCAGCAGCTTAGAATCGCGGGATGATACTGAGCAGTTCTTC. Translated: CASSLESRDDTEQFF. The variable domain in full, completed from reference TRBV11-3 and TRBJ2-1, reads EAGVVQSPRYKIIEKKQPVAFWCNPISGHNTLYWYLQNLGQGPELLIRYENEEAVDDSQLPKDRFSAERLKGVDSTLKIQPAELGDSAVYLCASSLESRDDTEQFFGPGTRLTVL.

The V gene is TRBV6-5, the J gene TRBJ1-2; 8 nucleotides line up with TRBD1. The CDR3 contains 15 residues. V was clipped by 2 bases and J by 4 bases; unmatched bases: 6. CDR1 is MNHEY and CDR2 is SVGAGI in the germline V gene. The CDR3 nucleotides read TGTGCCAGCAGTTACGCAGGGGGCATATCCTATGGCTACACCTTC. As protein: CASSYAGGISYGYTF.

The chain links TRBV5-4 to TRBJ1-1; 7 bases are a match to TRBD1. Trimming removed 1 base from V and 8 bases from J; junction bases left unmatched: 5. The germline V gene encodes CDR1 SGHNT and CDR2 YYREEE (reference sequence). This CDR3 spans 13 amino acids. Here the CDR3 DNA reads TGTGCCAGCAGCTTGCAGGGGACAGAGGAAGCTTTCTTT. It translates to CASSLQGTEEAFF.

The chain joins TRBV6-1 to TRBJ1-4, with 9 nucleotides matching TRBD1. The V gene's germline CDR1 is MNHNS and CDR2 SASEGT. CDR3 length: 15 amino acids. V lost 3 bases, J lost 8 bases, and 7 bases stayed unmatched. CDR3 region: CASSDFGTGFEKLFF. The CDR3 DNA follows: TGTGCCAGCAGTGATTTCGGGACAGGGTTCGAAAAACTGTTTTTT.

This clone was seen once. The CDR3 DNA reads TGTGCCAGCAGCTTATCCGGGGGGAACACTGAAGCTTTCTTT. It yields the protein CASSLSGGNTEAFF. This chain connects TRBV7-3 to TRBJ1-1, with TRBD1 as a possible D gene (5 bases). The CDR3 runs 14 residues. The germline V gene has CDR1 SGHTA and CDR2 FQGTGA. The ends were cut back, 2 bases at V and 1 base at J, with 8 bases in the middle. Together with reference TRBV7-3 and TRBJ1-1, the CDR3 gives the full variable domain: GAGVSQTPSNKVTEKGKYVELRCDPISGHTALYWYRQSLGQGPEFLIYFQGTGAADDSGLPNDRFFAVRPEGSVSTLKIQRTERGDSAVYLCASSLSGGNTEAFFGQGTRLTVV.

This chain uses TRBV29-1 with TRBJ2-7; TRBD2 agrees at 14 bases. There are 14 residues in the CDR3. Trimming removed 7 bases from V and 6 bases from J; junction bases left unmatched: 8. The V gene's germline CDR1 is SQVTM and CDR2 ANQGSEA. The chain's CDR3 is CSAGLAGGVGEQYF. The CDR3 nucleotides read TGCAGCGCCGGACTAGCGGGAGGTGTAGGCGAGCAGTACTTC.

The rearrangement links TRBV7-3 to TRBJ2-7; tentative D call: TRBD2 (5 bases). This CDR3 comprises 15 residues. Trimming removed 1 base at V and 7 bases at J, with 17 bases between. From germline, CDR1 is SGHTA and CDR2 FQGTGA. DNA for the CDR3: TGTGCCAGCAGCTTAAGTTTGGCGACGGCGGGTGAGCAGTACTTC. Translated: CASSLSLATAGEQYF.

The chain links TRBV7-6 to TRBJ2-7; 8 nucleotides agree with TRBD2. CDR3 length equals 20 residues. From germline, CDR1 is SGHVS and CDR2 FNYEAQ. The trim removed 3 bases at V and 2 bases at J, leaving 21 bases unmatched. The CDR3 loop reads CASSLTSPEDGRASAYEQYF. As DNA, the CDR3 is TGTGCCAGCAGCTTGACGTCGCCAGAAGACGGGAGGGCCTCAGCCTACGAGCAGTACTTC.

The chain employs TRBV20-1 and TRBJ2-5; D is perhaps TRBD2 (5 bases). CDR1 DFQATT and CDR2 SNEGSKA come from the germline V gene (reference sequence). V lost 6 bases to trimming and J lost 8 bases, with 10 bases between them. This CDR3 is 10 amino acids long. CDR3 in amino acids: CSAGERTQYF. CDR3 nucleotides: TGCAGTGCCGGGGAGCGAACCCAGTACTTC.

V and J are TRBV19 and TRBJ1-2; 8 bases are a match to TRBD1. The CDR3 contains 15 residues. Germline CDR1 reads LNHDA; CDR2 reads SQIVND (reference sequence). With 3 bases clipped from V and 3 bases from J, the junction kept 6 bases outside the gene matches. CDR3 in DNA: TGTGCCAGTAGTATCCGACAGGGGCGGGACTATGGCTACACCTTC. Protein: CASSIRQGRDYGYTF.

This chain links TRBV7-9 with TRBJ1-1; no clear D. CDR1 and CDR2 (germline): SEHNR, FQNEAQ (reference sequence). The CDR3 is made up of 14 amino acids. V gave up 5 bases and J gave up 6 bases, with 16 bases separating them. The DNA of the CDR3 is TGTGCCAGCAGCAATGGCGGGGTGGCAGCTGAAGCTTTCTTT. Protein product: CASSNGGVAAEAFF.

The CDR3: CASSWLTVTDTQYF. CDR3 nucleotide sequence: TGTGCCAGCAGTTGGCTAACAGTCACAGATACGCAGTATTTT. J is TRBJ2-3 and V is TRBV6-5; D gene uncertain. Germline lookup yields CDR1 MNHEY and CDR2 SVGAGI. The CDR3 covers 14 residues. Trimming shortened V by 4 bases and J by 2 bases, and 10 bases separated the two germline ends.

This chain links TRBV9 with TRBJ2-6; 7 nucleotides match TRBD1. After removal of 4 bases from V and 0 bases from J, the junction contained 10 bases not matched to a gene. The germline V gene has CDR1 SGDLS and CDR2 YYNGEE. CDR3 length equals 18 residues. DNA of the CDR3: TGTGCCAGCAGCAAACGACAGGGATCCCCCTCTGGGGCCAACGTCCTGACTTTC. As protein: CASSKRQGSPSGANVLTF. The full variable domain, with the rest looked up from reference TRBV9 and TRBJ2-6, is DSGVTQTPKHLITATGQRVTLRCSPRSGDLSVYWYQQSLDQGLQFLIQYYNGEERAKGNILERFSAQQFPDLHSELNLSSLELGDSALYFCASSKRQGSPSGANVLTFGAGSRLTVL.

The CDR3 DNA reads as TGTGCCAGCAGTTCGCTCCGGGACAGGGGCTGGTATGGCTACACCTTC. Translated: CASSSLRDRGWYGYTF. The gene calls are TRBV27 and TRBJ1-2; 10 bases are a match to TRBD1. The germline V gene encodes CDR1 MNHEY and CDR2 SMNVEV (reference sequence). The length of the CDR3 is 16 residues. V gave up 4 bases and J gave up 5 bases; unmatched junction bases: 10.

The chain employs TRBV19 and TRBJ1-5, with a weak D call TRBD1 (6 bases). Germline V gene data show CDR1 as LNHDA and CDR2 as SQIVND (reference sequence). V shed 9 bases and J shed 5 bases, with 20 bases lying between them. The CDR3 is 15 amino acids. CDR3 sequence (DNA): TGTGCCAGCCAGTTGGGGACAAGGGGTTATCAGCCCCAGCATTTT. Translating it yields CASQLGTRGYQPQHF.

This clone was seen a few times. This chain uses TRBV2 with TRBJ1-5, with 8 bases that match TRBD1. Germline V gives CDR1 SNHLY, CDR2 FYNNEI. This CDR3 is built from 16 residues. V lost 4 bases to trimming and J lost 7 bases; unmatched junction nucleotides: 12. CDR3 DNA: TGTGCCAGCAGTGGGATGGGCAGGGGGCCACGCCAGCCCCAGCATTTT. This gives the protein CASSGMGRGPRQPQHF.

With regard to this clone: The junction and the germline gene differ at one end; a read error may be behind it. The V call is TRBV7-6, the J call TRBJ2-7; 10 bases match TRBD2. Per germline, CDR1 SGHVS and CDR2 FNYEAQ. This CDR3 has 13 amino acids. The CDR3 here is CASSLVPSGSPAF. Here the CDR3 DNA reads TGTGCCAGCAGTTTGGTTCCTAGCGGGAGCCCAGCCTTC.

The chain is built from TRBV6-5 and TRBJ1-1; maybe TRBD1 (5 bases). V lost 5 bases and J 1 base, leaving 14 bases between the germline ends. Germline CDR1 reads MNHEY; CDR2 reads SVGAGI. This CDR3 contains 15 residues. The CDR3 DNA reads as TGTGCCAGCAGTACCCTGGGAAGGGGGAACACTGAAGCTTTCTTT. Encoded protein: CASSTLGRGNTEAFF.

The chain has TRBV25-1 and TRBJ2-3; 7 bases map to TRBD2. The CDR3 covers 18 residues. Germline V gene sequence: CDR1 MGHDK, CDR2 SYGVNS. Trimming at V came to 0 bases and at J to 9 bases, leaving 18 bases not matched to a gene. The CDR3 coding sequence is TGTGCCAGCAGTGAATATATGTTGCGGGGGAAAACATCAACGACGCAGTATTTT. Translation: CASSEYMLRGKTSTTQYF.

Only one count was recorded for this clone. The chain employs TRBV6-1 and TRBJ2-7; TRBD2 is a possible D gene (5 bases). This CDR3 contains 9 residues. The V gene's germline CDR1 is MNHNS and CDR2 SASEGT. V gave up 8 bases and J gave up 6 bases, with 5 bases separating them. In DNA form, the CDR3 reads TGTGCCAGCCGGGGCGAGCAGTACTTC. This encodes CASRGEQYF.